Given below is one T cell receptor (beta chain) in context. Its antigen remains unidentified. The record originates from a study of monozygotic twins with inflammatory bowel disease. Study results and caveats: Whereas healthy co-twins had higher TCRbeta diversity (inverse Simpson), IBD patients had lower diversity.

Each CDR3 protein gets one entry in TCRdb, which reprocessed the 5' RACE reads and gives no DNA. In total, the table holds over 110,000 distinct CDR3 sequences. The sequenced sample was blood. This TCR came from a human donor with ulcerative colitis or Crohn's disease, or a healthy co-twin of an affected twin (not recorded which).

The CDR3 region is CASSLGQGPYEQYF. The rearrangement joins TRBV5-1 to TRBJ2-7. Germline CDR1 SGHRS, CDR2 YFSETQ. The CDR3 has 14 amino acids.